The rows below give T cell receptor beta chains drawn from one sample of a study of blood T cell repertoires in COVID-19. This table comes from immunoSEQ multiplex PCR, and its TCRdb copy is limited to in-frame clones, with some not included. The sample lists about 260,000 clones, almost 90% occurring once. The sample consisted of peripheral blood. The receptors originated from a woman aged 30 to 39 with COVID-19, enrolled during active disease. CDR3s include the opening cysteine and the closing phenylalanine or tryptophan. The D gene is left open where the match is weak. Clone size, where shown, is once, few, many, or a class for clones that have expanded.

d_call j_call clone_size v_call cdr3_nt cdr3_aa
TRBD1 TRBJ1-2 . TRBV19 TGTGCCAGTAGTCGAGGACAGGGGGATGGCTACACCTTC CASSRGQGDGYTF
TRBD2 TRBJ2-7 . TRBV29-1 TGCAGCGTTATAGGGACTAGCGGGATGGGCTACGAGCAGTACTTC CSVIGTSGMGYEQYF
. TRBJ2-1 . TRBV19 TGTGCCAGTACGGGAGAGCAGTTCTTC CASTGEQFF
. TRBJ1-2 . TRBV2 TGTGCCAGCAGGGAAGGAGCCTATGGCTACACCTTC CASREGAYGYTF
TRBD1 TRBJ1-1 . TRBV2 TGTGCCAGCAGTGGCACGGGACAGTTCACTGAAGCTTTCTTT CASSGTGQFTEAFF
. TRBJ2-7 . TRBV18 TGTGCCAGCTCACCACCGAGGCTCCCAGTGACCTACGAGCAGTACTTC CASSPPRLPVTYEQYF
. TRBJ2-5 . TRBV9 TGTGCCAGCAGCGTAGACAGGGCCGAGACCCAGTACTTC CASSVDRAETQYF
TRBD2 TRBJ2-3 . TRBV2 TGTGCCAGCAGCACGACCGGGACATCGACTAGCGGGAAAGCAGATACGCAGTATTTT CASSTTGTSTSGKADTQYF
TRBD1 TRBJ1-5 . TRBV6-6 TGTGCCAGCAAAACGGGACAGAATCAGCCCCAGCATTTT CASKTGQNQPQHF
TRBD1 TRBJ2-7 . TRBV2 TGTGCCAGCAGACGACAGGGGTATTACGAGCAGTACTTC CASRRQGYYEQYF
TRBD1 TRBJ1-5 . TRBV5-1 TGCGCCAGCAGCTTGTGGGACAGAAGTCAGCCCCAGCATTTT CASSLWDRSQPQHF
TRBD2 TRBJ2-7 . TRBV18 TGTGCCAGCTCACCAAGAGTACTAGCGGGAGCCTACGAGCAGTACTTC CASSPRVLAGAYEQYF
TRBD1 TRBJ2-7 . TRBV28 TGTGCCAGCAGTTTACCCCGGGACAGGGTGATTACCTACGAGCAGTACTTC CASSLPRDRVITYEQYF
. TRBJ2-2 . TRBV18 TGTGCCAGCTCGCCCCGGATGGAGTCCGGGGAGCTGTTTTTT CASSPRMESGELFF
TRBD1 TRBJ1-4 . TRBV9 TGTGCCAGCAGCTTAGGGACAGGGGACGAAAAACTGTTTTTT CASSLGTGDEKLFF
. TRBJ2-7 once TRBV27 TGTGCCAGCAAGGGGCAGGGGTCCCACGAGCAGTACTTC CASKGQGSHEQYF
. TRBJ1-1 . TRBV20-1 TGCAGTGCCGAGTCCTCCGAAGCTTTCTTT CSAESSEAFF
. TRBJ1-1 . TRBV19 TGTGCCAGCATGCGTCTGGTTAACACTGAAGCTTTCTTT CASMRLVNTEAFF
. TRBJ2-1 . TRBV9 TGTGCCAGCAGCGTAGAGGGGGACTACCTTTTTGATGAGCAGTTCTTC CASSVEGDYLFDEQFF
TRBD1 TRBJ2-2 . TRBV4-3 TGCGCCAGCAGCTCCGGGACAGGGGCGTTGTGGGAGCTGTTTTTT CASSSGTGALWELFF
TRBD2 TRBJ2-5 . TRBV7-9 TGTGCCAGCAGCCCTCCTTCCGGGGGGGGAGAGACCCAGTACTTC CASSPPSGGGETQYF
TRBD1 TRBJ1-2 . TRBV27 TGTGCCAGCAGTCCCTGGGACAGGGCTGGCTACACCTTC CASSPWDRAGYTF
. TRBJ1-5 . TRBV9 TGTGCCAGCAGCGCAGGGGTTGGGCAGCCCCAGCATTTT CASSAGVGQPQHF
. TRBJ1-2 . TRBV7-2 TGTGCCAGCAGCTCGGGGGGCGTGGACTATGGCTACACCTTC CASSSGGVDYGYTF
. TRBJ1-1 . TRBV28 TGTGCCAGCAGTCCGGGAGGGAGGGTGAAGACTGAAGCTTTCTTT CASSPGGRVKTEAFF
TRBD1 TRBJ1-1 . TRBV7-9 TGTGCCAGCAGTACAGGGGCCTACACTGAAGCTTTCTTT CASSTGAYTEAFF
. TRBJ1-3 . TRBV7-2 TGTGCCAGCAGTTATGGGAGGGGGGCCGGAAACACCATATATTTT CASSYGRGAGNTIYF
. TRBJ1-2 . TRBV6-2/TRBV6-3 TGTGCCAGCAGTTACCGCCCGGTTGGCTACACCTTC CASSYRPVGYTF
. TRBJ2-1 . TRBV5-4 TGTGCCAGCAGCCTAGAGTACAATGAGCAGTTCTTC CASSLEYNEQFF
. TRBJ2-5 . TRBV25-1 TGTGCCAGCAGTGACACAGGTCCCCCCCAAGAGACCCAGTACTTC CASSDTGPPQETQYF
TRBD1 TRBJ2-1 once TRBV5-6 TGTGCCAGCAGCCGACGGGACAGGGACGCCAATGAGCAGTTCTTC CASSRRDRDANEQFF
. TRBJ1-1 . TRBV28 TGTGCCAGCAGGTTTGACCCGGGGGGGGGCACTGAAGCTTTCTTT CASRFDPGGGTEAFF
. TRBJ1-3 once TRBV7-8 TGTGCCAGCAGCTTAGTGGGCCCTGGAAACACCATATATTTT CASSLVGPGNTIYF
TRBD1 TRBJ2-2 few TRBV6-5 TGTGCCGGTCGGACAGGGTTCGACACCGGGGAGCTGTTTTTT CAGRTGFDTGELFF
TRBD1 TRBJ1-5 . TRBV2 TGTGCCAGCAGCCCCGACAGGGACAATCAGCCCCAGCATTTT CASSPDRDNQPQHF
. TRBJ2-2 . TRBV11-3 TGTGCCAGCAGCCCTCGGACAGCCTCCGCGAACACCGGGGAGCTGTTTTTT CASSPRTASANTGELFF
. TRBJ2-3 once TRBV4-1 TGCGCCAGCAGCCAAGAGTTTGGCGGGAGCACAGATACGCAGTATTTT CASSQEFGGSTDTQYF
TRBD1 TRBJ1-2 . TRBV3-1/TRBV3-2 TGTGCCAGCAGCCATCGGGACAGGCCCTCTGGGGGCTACACCTTC CASSHRDRPSGGYTF
. TRBJ2-3 . TRBV11-3 TGTGCCAGCAGCTTAGCCCCCTCAGGGGATACGCAGTATTTT CASSLAPSGDTQYF
. TRBJ1-4 once TRBV6-6 TGTGCCAGCAGTTACCGGGGGGCAACTAATGAAAAACTGTTTTTT CASSYRGATNEKLFF
. TRBJ2-7 . TRBV5-5 TGTGCCAGCAGCCTTTCGGGCCAGCGGGTCTACGAGCAGTACTTC CASSLSGQRVYEQYF
TRBD1 TRBJ2-1 . TRBV15 TGTGCCACCGCCGGGACAGGGGTCGAGCAGTTCTTC CATAGTGVEQFF
TRBD2 TRBJ2-1 . TRBV12-5 TGTGCTAGTGGTTTGGTCCCAGCGGGAGTGGTTAACAATGAGCAGTTCTTC CASGLVPAGVVNNEQFF
TRBD1 TRBJ1-1 . TRBV7-3 TGTGCCAGCAGCTCCCGGACAGGTATGAACACTGAAGCTTTCTTT CASSSRTGMNTEAFF
. TRBJ2-7 . TRBV5-5 TGTGCCAGCAGCGCACGGGACTCCTTACACGAGCAGTACTTC CASSARDSLHEQYF
. TRBJ1-2 . TRBV7-9 TGTGCCAGCAGCCCCGGGGGGGTTGGCTACACCTTC CASSPGGVGYTF
. TRBJ1-5 . TRBV6-5 TGTGCCAGCACCCGACAAACCAATCAGCCCCAGCATTTT CASTRQTNQPQHF
TRBD2 TRBJ2-7 . TRBV3-1/TRBV3-2 TGTGCCAGCAGCCGCGGACTAGCTAGGTACGAGCAGTACTTC CASSRGLARYEQYF
. TRBJ2-3 . TRBV28 TGTGCCAGCGGGGGAGGCCCCACAGATACGCAGTATTTT CASGGGPTDTQYF
. TRBJ1-3 few TRBV9 TGTGCCAGCAGCCTCTCTGGAAACACCATATATTTT CASSLSGNTIYF
TRBD1 TRBJ2-2 . TRBV27 TGTGCCAGCAGTCCGACAGGGGGCCAGCGGGAGCTGTTTTTT CASSPTGGQRELFF
TRBD1 TRBJ2-5 . TRBV30 TGTGCCTGGAGTGACCCGACAGGGGCCGAGACCCAGTACTTC CAWSDPTGAETQYF
. TRBJ1-6 . TRBV4-1 TGCGCCAGCAGCCAAGAGCGTGTGTCACCCCTCCACTTT CASSQERVSPLHF